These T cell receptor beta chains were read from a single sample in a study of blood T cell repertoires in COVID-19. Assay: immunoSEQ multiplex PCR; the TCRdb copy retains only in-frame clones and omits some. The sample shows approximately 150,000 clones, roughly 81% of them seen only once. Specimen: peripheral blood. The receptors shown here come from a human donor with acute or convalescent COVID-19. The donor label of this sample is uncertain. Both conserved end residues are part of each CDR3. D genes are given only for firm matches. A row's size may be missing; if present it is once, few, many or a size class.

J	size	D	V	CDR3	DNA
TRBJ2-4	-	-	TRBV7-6	CASSLGALRGPKNIQYF	TGTGCCAGCAGCTTAGGAGCTCTTCGCGGGCCCAAAAACATTCAGTACTTC
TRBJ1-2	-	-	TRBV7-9	CASSLAGQQSTYGYTF	TGTGCCAGCAGCTTAGCAGGACAGCAGAGTACCTATGGCTACACCTTC
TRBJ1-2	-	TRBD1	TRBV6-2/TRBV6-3	CASSFPGGIRSYTF	TGTGCCAGCAGCTTCCCAGGGGGGATTCGAAGCTACACCTTC
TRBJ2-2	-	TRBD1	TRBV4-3	CASSYDRVTGELFF	TGCGCCAGCAGCTACGACAGGGTTACCGGGGAGCTGTTTTTT
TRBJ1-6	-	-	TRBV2	CASTRKTGSSPLHF	TGTGCCAGCACCAGAAAAACAGGGTCTTCACCCCTCCACTTT
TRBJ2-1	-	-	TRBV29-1	CSVELWAGGNEQFF	TGCAGCGTTGAACTCTGGGCCGGAGGAAATGAGCAGTTCTTC
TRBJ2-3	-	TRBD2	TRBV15	CATSREGLGLAGSSTDTQYF	TGTGCCACCAGCAGAGAGGGGCTTGGGCTAGCGGGATCTAGCACAGATACGCAGTATTTT
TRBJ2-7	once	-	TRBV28	CASTTGTGHPYEQYF	TGTGCCAGCACCACGGGGACGGGACACCCCTACGAGCAGTACTTC
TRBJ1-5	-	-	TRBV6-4	CASSEGQGTQPQHF	TGTGCCAGCAGTGAGGGGCAGGGGACTCAGCCCCAGCATTTT
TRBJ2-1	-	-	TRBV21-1	CASSKNLQGLYNEQFF	TGTGCCAGCAGCAAAAACCTACAGGGCCTCTACAATGAGCAGTTCTTC
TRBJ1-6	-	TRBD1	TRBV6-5	CASSSGQGTSPLHF	TGTGCCAGCAGTTCCGGACAGGGGACGTCACCCCTCCACTTT
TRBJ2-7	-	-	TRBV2	CASSVAGSRYEQYF	TGTGCCAGCAGTGTGGCAGGTAGTAGATACGAGCAGTACTTC
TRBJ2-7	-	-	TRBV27	CASSSTSEQYF	TGTGCCAGCAGTTCCACTTCCGAGCAGTACTTC
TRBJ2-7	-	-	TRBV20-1	CSPQGYEQYF	TGCAGTCCGCAGGGGTACGAGCAGTACTTC
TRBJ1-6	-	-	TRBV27	CASSMDRYSPLHF	TGTGCCAGCAGTATGGACAGATATTCACCCCTCCACTTT
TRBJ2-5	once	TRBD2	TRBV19	CATVRTSGAQETQYF	TGTGCCACCGTTAGGACTAGCGGGGCCCAAGAGACCCAGTACTTC
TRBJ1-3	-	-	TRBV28	CASSSSGQALTSGNTIYF	TGTGCCAGCAGTAGCTCAGGACAAGCGCTTACCTCTGGAAACACCATATATTTT
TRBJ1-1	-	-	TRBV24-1	CATSDLLPNQRGQNTEAFF	TGTGCCACCAGTGATTTGCTACCTAATCAAAGGGGACAGAACACTGAAGCTTTCTTT
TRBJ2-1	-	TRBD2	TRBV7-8	CASSLGRARTSGYNEQFF	TGTGCCAGCAGCTTAGGCCGAGCGAGGACTAGCGGCTACAATGAGCAGTTCTTC
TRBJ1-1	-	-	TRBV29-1	CSVESEVLNTEAFF	TGCAGCGTTGAAAGCGAGGTTTTGAACACTGAAGCTTTCTTT
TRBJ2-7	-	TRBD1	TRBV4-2	CASSQGQGSSYEQYF	TGTGCCAGCAGCCAGGGACAGGGGAGTTCCTACGAGCAGTACTTC
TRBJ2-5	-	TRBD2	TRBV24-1	CATGGVSVETQYF	TGTGCCACCGGGGGGGTGTCTGTTGAGACCCAGTACTTC
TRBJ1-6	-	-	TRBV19	CASSIQGGNSPLHF	TGTGCCAGTAGTATTCAGGGTGGAAATTCACCCCTCCACTTT
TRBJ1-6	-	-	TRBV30	CAWSGGDGILYNSPLHF	TGTGCCTGGAGTGGGGGTGACGGGATCCTCTATAATTCACCCCTCCACTTT
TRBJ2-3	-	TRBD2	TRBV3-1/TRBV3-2	CASSQGWTSRDTQYF	TGTGCCAGCAGCCAAGGTTGGACTAGCAGAGATACGCAGTATTTT
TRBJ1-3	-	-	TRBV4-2	CASSQEGPGTQLRISGNTIYF	TGTGCCAGCAGCCAAGAAGGGCCGGGGACACAACTTAGAATCTCTGGAAACACCATATATTTT
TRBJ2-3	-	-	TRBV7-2	CASSPLAGTDTQYF	TGTGCCAGCAGCCCGCTGGCTGGCACAGATACGCAGTATTTT
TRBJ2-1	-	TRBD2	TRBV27	CASSRRPTSGGAHEQFF	TGTGCCAGCAGCCGTCGCCCGACTAGCGGGGGGGCCCATGAGCAGTTCTTC
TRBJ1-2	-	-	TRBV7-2	CASSLAGFYGYTF	TGTGCCAGCAGCTTAGCCGGGTTCTATGGCTACACCTTC
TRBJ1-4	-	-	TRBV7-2	CASSDGQPNEKLFF	TGTGCCAGCAGCGACGGACAGCCGAATGAAAAACTGTTTTTT
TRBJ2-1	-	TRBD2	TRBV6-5	CASSPSAGGYNEQFF	TGTGCCAGCAGTCCTTCCGCGGGAGGCTACAATGAGCAGTTCTTC
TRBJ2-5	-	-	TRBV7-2	CASSLGGLAHSQETQYF	TGTGCCAGCAGCTTAGGGGGCCTAGCGCATTCCCAAGAGACCCAGTACTTC
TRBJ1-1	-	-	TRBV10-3	CAIRRQVNTEAFF	TGTGCCATCAGGAGACAGGTGAACACTGAAGCTTTCTTT
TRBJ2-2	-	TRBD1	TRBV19	CASSSGTGGIWDTGELFF	TGTGCCAGTAGTTCAGGGACAGGGGGTATTTGGGACACCGGGGAGCTGTTTTTT
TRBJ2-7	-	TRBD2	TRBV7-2	CASSPSAGTTSYEQYF	TGTGCCAGCAGCCCTAGTGCCGGGACTACATCCTACGAGCAGTACTTC
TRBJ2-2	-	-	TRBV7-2	CASSVPRGTANTGELFF	TGTGCCAGCAGCGTCCCCCGCGGGACAGCGAACACCGGGGAGCTGTTTTTT
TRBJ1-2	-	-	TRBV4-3	CASSQDAVLYGYTF	TGCGCCAGCAGCCAAGACGCGGTACTGTATGGCTACACCTTC
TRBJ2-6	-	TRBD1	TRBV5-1	CASDRGGSGANVLTF	TGCGCCAGTGACAGGGGGGGCTCTGGGGCCAACGTCCTGACTTTC